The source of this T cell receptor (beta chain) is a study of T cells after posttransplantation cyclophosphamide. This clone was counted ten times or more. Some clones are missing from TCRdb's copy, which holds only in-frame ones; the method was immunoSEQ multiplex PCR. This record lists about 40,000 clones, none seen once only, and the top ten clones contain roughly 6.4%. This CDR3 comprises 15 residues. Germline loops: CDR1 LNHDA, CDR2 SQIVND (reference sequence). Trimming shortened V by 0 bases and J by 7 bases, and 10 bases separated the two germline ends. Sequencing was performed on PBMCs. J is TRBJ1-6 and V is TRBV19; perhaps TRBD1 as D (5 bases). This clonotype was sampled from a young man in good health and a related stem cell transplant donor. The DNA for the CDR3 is TGTGCCAGTAGTATAGAAGGCAGGGCCAATTCACCCCTCCACTTT. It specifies CASSIEGRANSPLHF.